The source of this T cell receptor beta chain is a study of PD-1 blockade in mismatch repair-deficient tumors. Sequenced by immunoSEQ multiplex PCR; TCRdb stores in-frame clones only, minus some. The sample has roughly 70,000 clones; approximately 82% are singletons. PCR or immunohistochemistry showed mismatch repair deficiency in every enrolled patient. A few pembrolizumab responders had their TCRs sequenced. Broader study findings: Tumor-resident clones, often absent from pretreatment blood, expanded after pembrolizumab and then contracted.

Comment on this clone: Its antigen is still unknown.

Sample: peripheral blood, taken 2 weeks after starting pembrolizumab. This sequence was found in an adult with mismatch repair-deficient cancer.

CDR3 bases: TGTGCCAGCAAACCCGGGACAGGGGGTTTATACCAAGAGACCCAGTACTTC. Its protein is CASKPGTGGLYQETQYF. The J gene is TRBJ2-5, the V gene TRBV2, with 11 bases matching TRBD1. The germline V gene encodes CDR1 SNHLY and CDR2 FYNNEI. After removal of 7 bases from V and 0 bases from J, the junction contained 10 bases not matched to a gene. The CDR3 extends over 17 amino acids.